A single TCR beta chain is shown here with its context. Its matching antigen is unknown. This entry comes from a study of cytomegalovirus exposure and HLA in healthy donors. PCR amplification relied on 60 Vbeta primers (plus 13 Jbeta primers). Under the authors' procedure: About 10 million of some 80 million unique TCR beta chains were shared, per a later count. TCRdb keeps only in-frame clones here, not all; method: immunoSEQ multiplex PCR. V, J and clone size are taken as reported in that table, and D and trimming were inferred from the DNA itself. The data show some 160,000 clones, with around 75% seen just once and about 2.5% held by the top ten. Study-level points and caveats: A later analysis found TCR association rates differed by HLA locus, highest for DRB1 and lowest for HLA-C. Later analysis demonstrated an association between a missense DCLRE1C variant and TCR beta V- and J-gene trimming.

Each of the donors was a healthy bone marrow donor. The germline V and J ends were trimmed by 3 bases and 4 bases, with 19 bases remaining between them. The CDR3 totals 16 residues. Germline loops: CDR1 SGHRS, CDR2 YFSETQ. The origin of this receptor is a male donor in good health and CMV-seronegative. This rearrangement joins TRBV5-1 to TRBJ1-1; D is perhaps TRBD1 (6 bases). Input material: PBMCs. Here the CDR3 reads CASSSGRRGGLTEAFF. The CDR3 DNA sequence: TGCGCCAGCAGCTCGGGGCGTAGGGGGGGACTCACTGAAGCTTTCTTT.